This T cell receptor (beta chain) stems from a study of cytomegalovirus exposure and HLA in healthy donors. The CDR3 loop spans 12 amino acids. The germline V gene has CDR1 SEHNR and CDR2 FQNEAQ (reference sequence). Trimming took off 4 bases at V and 6 bases at J, with 9 bases between the two ends. Concerning this clone itself: Its antigen is unidentified.

The validation cohort, a group of roughly 120 subjects, included the donors and was separate from the roughly 700-subject first cohort. TCRdb's copy holds only in-frame clones and misses some; the assay was immunoSEQ multiplex PCR. The table includes 130,000 to 150,000 clones, roughly 89% detected once. Findings and caveats of the study: Most sequenced TCRs were rare (though some public TCRs occurred in many donors).

This clonotype was obtained from a man between 18 and 35 years old in good health and CMV-seropositive. The V call is TRBV7-9, the J call TRBJ1-2, with D maybe TRBD1 (6 bases). Sample: PBMCs. The DNA of the CDR3 is TGTGCCAGCAGCTCACAGGGAAATGGCTACACCTTC. It specifies CASSSQGNGYTF.